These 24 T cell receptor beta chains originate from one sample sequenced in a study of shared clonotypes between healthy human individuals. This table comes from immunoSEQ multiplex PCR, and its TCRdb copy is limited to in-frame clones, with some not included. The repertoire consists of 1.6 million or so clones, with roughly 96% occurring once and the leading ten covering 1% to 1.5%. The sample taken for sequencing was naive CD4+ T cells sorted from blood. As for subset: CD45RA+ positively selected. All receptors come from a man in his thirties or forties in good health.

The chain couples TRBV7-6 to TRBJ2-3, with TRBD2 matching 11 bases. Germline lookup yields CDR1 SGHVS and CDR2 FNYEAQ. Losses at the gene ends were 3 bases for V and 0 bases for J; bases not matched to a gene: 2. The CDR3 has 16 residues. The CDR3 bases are TGTGCCAGCAGCTTTGGGACTAGCGGAAGCACAGATACGCAGTATTTT. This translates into CASSFGTSGSTDTQYF.

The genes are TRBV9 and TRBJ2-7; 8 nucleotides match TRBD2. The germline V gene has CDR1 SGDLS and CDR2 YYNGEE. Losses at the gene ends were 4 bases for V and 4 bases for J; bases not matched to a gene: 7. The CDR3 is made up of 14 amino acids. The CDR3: CASSPGLVSYEQYF. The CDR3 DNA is TGTGCCAGCAGCCCGGGACTAGTTTCTTACGAGCAGTACTTC.

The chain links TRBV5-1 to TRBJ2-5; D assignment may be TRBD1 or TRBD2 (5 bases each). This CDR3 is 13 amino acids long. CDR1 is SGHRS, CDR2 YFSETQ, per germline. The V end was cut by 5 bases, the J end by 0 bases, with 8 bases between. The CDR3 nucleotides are TGCGCCAGCAGTATGGGGGACCAAGAGACCCAGTACTTC. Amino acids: CASSMGDQETQYF.

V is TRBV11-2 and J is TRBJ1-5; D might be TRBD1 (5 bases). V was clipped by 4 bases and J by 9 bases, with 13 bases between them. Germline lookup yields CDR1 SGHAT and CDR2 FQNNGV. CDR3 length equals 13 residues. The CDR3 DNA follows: TGTGCCAGCAGCTCCCGAGATCAGGGGCCCCAGCATTTT. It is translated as CASSSRDQGPQHF.

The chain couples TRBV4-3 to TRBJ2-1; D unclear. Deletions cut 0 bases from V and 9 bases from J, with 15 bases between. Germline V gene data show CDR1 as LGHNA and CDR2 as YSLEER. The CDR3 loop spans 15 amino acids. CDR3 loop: CASSQDYAVFGEQFF. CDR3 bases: TGCGCCAGCAGCCAAGATTACGCGGTGTTCGGTGAGCAGTTCTTC.

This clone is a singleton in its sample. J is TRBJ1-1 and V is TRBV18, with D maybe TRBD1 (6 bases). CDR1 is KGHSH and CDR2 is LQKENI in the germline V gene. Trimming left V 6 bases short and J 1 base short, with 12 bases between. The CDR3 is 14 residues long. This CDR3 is CASSKVGGNTEAFF. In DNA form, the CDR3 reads TGTGCCAGCTCCAAGGTAGGGGGGAACACTGAAGCTTTCTTT.

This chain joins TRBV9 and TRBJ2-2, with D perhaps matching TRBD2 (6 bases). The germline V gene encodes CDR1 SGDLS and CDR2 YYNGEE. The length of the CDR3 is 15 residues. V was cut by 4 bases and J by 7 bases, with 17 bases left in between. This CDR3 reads CASSPTHSGVGELFF. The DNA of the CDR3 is TGTGCCAGCAGCCCCACTCACTCGGGAGTCGGGGAGCTGTTTTTT.

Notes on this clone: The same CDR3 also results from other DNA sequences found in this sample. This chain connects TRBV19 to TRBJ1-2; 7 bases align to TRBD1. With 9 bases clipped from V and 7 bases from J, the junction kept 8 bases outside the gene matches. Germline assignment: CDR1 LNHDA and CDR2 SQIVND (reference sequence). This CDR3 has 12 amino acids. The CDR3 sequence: CASSARGGGYTF. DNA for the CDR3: TGTGCCAGCAGTGCCAGGGGGGGTGGCTACACCTTC.

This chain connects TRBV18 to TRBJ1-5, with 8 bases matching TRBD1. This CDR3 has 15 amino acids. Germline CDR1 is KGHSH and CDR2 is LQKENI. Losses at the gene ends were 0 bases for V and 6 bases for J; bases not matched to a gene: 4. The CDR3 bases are TGTGCCAGCTCACCACCGGGACAGGTGGGTCAGCCCCAGCATTTT. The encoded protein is CASSPPGQVGQPQHF.

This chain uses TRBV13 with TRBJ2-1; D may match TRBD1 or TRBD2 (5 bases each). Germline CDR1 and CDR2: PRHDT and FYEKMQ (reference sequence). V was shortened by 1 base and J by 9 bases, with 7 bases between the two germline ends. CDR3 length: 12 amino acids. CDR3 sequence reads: CASSLARGEQFF. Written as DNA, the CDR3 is TGTGCCAGCAGCTTAGCGAGGGGTGAGCAGTTCTTC.

DNA for the CDR3: TGTGCCAGCAGCTTGGGGTCAGGACAGGGGTCCTACGAGCAGTACTTC. It specifies CASSLGSGQGSYEQYF. This chain uses TRBV5-6 with TRBJ2-7; 9 bases match TRBD1. CDR1 is SGHDT and CDR2 is YYEEEE in the germline V gene. V lost 0 bases to trimming and J lost 1 base; unmatched junction nucleotides: 5. CDR3 length: 16 residues.

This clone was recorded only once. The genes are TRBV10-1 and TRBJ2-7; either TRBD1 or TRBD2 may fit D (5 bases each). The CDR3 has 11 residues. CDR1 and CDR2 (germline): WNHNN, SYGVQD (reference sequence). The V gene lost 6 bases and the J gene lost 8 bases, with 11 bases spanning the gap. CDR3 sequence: CASSQGPQQYF. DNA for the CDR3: TGCGCCAGCAGCCAGGGACCTCAGCAGTACTTC.

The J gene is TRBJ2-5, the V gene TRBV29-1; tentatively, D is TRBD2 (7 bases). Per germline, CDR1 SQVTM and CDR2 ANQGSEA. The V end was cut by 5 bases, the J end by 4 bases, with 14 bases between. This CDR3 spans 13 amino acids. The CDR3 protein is CSVHREGLETQYF. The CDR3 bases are TGCAGCGTTCACAGGGAGGGTTTAGAGACCCAGTACTTC. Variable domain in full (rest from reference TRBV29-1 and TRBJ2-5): SAVISQKPSRDICQRGTSLTIQCQVDSQVTMMFWYRQQPGQSLTLIATANQGSEATYESGFVIDKFPISRPNLTFSTLTVSNMSPEDSSIYLCSVHREGLETQYFGPGTRLLVL.

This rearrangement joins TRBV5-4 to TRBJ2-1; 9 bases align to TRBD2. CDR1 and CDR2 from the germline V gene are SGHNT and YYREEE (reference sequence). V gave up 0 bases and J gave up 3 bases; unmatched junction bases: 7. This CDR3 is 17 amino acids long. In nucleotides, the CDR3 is TGTGCCAGCAGCTTGGGGGGCGGGACTAGCAACTACAATGAGCAGTTCTTC. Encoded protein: CASSLGGGTSNYNEQFF.

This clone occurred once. The CDR3 is CASSPLRTSGDTDTQYF. CDR3 DNA: TGTGCCAGCAGCCCCCTTCGGACTAGCGGGGACACAGATACGCAGTATTTT. The chain has TRBV7-9 and TRBJ2-3, with 12 bases fitting TRBD2. The CDR3 runs 17 residues. Unmatched junction bases numbered 8, after V lost 5 bases and J lost 2 bases. CDR1 is SEHNR, CDR2 FQNEAQ, per germline (reference sequence).

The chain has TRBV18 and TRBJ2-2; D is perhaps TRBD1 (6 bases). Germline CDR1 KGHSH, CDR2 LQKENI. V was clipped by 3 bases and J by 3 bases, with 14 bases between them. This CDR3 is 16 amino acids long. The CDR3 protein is CASSPIQGWDTGELFF. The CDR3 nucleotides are TGTGCCAGCTCACCTATACAGGGTTGGGACACCGGGGAGCTGTTTTTT.

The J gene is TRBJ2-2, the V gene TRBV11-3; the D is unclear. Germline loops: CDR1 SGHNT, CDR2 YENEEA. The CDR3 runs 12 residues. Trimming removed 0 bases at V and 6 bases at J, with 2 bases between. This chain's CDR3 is CASSLEAGELFF. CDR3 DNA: TGTGCCAGCAGCTTAGAAGCCGGGGAGCTGTTTTTT.

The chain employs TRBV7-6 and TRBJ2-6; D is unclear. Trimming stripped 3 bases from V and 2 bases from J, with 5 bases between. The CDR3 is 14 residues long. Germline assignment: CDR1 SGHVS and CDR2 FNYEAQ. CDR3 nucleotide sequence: TGTGCCAGCAGCTTGACCCCTGGGGCCAACGTCCTGACTTTC. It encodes CASSLTPGANVLTF.

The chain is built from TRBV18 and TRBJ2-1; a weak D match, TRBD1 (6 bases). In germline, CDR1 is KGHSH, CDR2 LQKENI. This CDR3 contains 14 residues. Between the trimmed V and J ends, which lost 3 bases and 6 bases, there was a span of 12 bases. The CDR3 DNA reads TGTGCCAGCTCACCCCGGACAGCATCCAATGAGCAGTTCTTC. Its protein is CASSPRTASNEQFF.

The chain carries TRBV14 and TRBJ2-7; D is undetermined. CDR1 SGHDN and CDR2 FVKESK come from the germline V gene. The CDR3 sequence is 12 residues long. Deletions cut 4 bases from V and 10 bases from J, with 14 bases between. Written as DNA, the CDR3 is TGTGCCAGCAGCCGCCAAGGCGCAGGCCAGTACTTC. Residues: CASSRQGAGQYF.

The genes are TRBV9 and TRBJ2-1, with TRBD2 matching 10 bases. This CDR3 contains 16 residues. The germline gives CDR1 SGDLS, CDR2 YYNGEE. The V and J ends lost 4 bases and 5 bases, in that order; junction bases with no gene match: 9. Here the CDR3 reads CASSPVRTSGHNEQFF. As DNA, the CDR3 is TGTGCCAGCAGCCCAGTTCGGACTAGCGGTCACAATGAGCAGTTCTTC.

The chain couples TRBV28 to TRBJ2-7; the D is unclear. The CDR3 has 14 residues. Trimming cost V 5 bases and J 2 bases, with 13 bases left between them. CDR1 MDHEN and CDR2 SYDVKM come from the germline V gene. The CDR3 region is CASSNPSRPYEQYF. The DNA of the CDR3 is TGTGCCAGCAGTAACCCGTCGCGCCCCTACGAGCAGTACTTC.

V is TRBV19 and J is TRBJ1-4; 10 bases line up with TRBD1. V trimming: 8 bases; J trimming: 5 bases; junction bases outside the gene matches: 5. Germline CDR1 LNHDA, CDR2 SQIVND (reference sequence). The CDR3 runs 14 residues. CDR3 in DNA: TGTGCCAGTTCACAGGACAGGGGGAATGAAAAACTGTTTTTT. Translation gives CASSQDRGNEKLFF.

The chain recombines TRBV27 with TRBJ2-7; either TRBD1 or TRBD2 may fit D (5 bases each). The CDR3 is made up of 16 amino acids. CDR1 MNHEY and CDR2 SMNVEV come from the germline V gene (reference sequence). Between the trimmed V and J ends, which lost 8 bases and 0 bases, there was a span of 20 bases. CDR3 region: CASSQYIGASSYEQYF. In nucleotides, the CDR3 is TGTGCCAGCTCGCAATATATCGGGGCAAGCTCCTACGAGCAGTACTTC.